This T cell receptor (beta chain) stems from a study of chemoradiotherapy in HPV16-positive cancers. This CDR3 is built from 12 residues. Sequencing was performed with immunoSEQ multiplex PCR; in TCRdb, only in-frame clones are kept and a portion is missing. The sample holds approximately 3,000 clones, approximately 86% seen once. The chain has TRBV21-1 and TRBJ2-3; TRBD2 is taken as the D call from the table, unchecked against the DNA. TRBV21-1 is given as a pseudogene. The sample was tumor tissue, taken from a patient who underwent chemoradiotherapy. The clonotype originates from a human donor with HPV-associated anogenital cancer. Here the CDR3 DNA reads TGTGCCAGCAGCGCGCAAGCGGATACGCAGTATTTT. Translation: CASSAQADTQYF.